This TCR beta chain was sequenced in a study of control samples from healthy donors and cancer patients. TCRdb's table, derived via immunoSEQ multiplex PCR, lists solely in-frame clones and lacks some. The sample consists of 40,000 or so clones, around four fifths of them appearing once. The V end was cut by 4 bases, the J end by 4 bases, with 12 bases between. This CDR3 comprises 14 residues. CDR1 SGHNT and CDR2 YYREEE come from the germline V gene (reference sequence). This clonotype was obtained from a woman aged 60-70 years with lung cancer. The sequenced material came from PBMCs. The chain combines TRBV5-4 with TRBJ1-3; D unresolved. As DNA, the CDR3 is TGTGCCAGCAGCCCACCGTCCGGGGGAAACACCATATATTTT. It specifies CASSPPSGGNTIYF.